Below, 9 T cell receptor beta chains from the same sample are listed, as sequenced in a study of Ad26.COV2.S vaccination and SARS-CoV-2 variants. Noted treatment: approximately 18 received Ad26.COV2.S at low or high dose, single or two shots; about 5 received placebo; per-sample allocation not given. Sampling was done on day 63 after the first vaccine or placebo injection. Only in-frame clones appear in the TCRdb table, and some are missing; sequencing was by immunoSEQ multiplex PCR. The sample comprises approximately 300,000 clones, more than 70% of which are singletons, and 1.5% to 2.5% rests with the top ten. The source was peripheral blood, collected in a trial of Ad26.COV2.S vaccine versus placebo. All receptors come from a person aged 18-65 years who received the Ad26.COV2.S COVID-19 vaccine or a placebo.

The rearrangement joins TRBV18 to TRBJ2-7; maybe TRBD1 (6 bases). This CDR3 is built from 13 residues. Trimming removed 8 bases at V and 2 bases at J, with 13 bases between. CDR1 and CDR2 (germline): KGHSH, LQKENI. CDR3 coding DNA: TGTGCCAGCGGCAGGGGATTCGCCTACGAGCAGTACTTC. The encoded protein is CASGRGFAYEQYF.

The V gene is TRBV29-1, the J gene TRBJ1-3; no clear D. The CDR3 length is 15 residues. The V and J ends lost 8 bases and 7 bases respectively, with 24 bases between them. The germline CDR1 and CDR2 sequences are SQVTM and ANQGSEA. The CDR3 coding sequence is TGCAGCCACCTCCCCAGTGGCCTTGAAGGGAACACCATATATTTT. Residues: CSHLPSGLEGNTIYF.

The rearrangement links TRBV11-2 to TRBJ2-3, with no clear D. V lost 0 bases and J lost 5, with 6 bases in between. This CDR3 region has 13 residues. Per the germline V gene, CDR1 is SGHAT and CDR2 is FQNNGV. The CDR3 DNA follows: TGTGCCAGCAGCTTAGATTTGAGAGATACGCAGTATTTT. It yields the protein CASSLDLRDTQYF. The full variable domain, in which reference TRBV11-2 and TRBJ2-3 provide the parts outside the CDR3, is EAGVAQSPRYKIIEKRQSVAFWCNPISGHATLYWYQQILGQGPKLLIQFQNNGVVDDSQLPKDRFSAERLKGVDSTLKIQPAKLEDSAVYLCASSLDLRDTQYFGPGTRLTVL.

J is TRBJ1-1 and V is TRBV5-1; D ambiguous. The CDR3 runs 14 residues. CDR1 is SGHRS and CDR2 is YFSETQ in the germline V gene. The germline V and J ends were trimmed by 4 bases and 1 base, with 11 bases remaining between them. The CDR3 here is CASSILSENTEAFF. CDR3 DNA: TGCGCCAGCAGCATACTCAGTGAGAACACTGAAGCTTTCTTT.

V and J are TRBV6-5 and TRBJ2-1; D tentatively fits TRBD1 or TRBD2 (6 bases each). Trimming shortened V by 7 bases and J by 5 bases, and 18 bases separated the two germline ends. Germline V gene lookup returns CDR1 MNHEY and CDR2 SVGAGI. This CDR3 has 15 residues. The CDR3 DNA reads TGTGCCAGCACATTCGAGGGGGGCGTAGACAATGAGCAGTTCTTC. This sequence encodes CASTFEGGVDNEQFF.

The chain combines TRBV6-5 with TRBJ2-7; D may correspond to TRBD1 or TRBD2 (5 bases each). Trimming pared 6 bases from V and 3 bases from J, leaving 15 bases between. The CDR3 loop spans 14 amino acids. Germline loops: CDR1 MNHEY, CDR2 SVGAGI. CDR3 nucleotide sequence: TGTGCCAGCAGCCGAGGGGCTAACGGCTACGAGCAGTACTTC. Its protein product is CASSRGANGYEQYF.

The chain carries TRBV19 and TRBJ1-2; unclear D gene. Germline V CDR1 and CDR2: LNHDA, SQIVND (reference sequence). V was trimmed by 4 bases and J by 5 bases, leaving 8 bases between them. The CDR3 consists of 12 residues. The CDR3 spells CASSNRRYGYTF. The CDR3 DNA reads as TGTGCCAGTAGTAACCGACGGTATGGCTACACCTTC.

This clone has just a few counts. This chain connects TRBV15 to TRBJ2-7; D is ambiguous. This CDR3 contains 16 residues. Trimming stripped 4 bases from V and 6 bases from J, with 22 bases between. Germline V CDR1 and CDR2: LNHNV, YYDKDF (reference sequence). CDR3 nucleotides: TGTGCCACCAGCAAAATCAGGTCCCCTAGGTCTGGCGAGCAGTACTTC. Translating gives CATSKIRSPRSGEQYF.

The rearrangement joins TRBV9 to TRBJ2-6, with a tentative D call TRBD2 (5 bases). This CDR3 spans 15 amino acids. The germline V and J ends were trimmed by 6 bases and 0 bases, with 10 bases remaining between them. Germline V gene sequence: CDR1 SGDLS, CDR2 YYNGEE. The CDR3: CASTLDSSGANVLTF. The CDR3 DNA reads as TGTGCCAGCACCCTGGACTCCTCTGGGGCCAACGTCCTGACTTTC.